This T cell receptor (beta chain) was recovered during a study of blood T cell repertoires in COVID-19. The CDR3 consists of 15 residues. Germline V lookup: CDR1 SGHVS, CDR2 FNYEAQ. Trimming removed 1 base from V and 4 bases from J; junction bases left unmatched: 3. The data were produced by immunoSEQ multiplex PCR, yet TCRdb's version contains in-frame clones alone and is incomplete. Seen here are 150,000 to 180,000 clones, about 80% observed once, and the top ten hold over 25%. The rearrangement uses TRBV7-6 and TRBJ2-2, with 7 positions matching TRBD2. This TCR was recovered from a woman aged 60-75 years with acute or convalescent COVID-19. Material: peripheral blood. CDR3: CASSLVLASTGELFF. The DNA of the CDR3 is TGTGCCAGCAGCTTAGTACTAGCGAGCACCGGGGAGCTGTTTTTT.